Here is one TCR beta chain with its context. Trimming removed 2 bases from V and 4 bases from J, with 9 bases in between. From germline, CDR1 is SGHTA and CDR2 FQGNSA. The CDR3 covers 14 residues. This sample is part of a study of blood T cell repertoires in COVID-19. Across the study: The study drew acute and convalescent COVID-19 samples from the United States, Italy and Spain. PBMCs, B-cell-depleted T cells, or T cells provided the cDNA or gDNA that made up the material.

Method: immunoSEQ multiplex PCR; TCRdb's copy keeps in-frame clones and lacks some. The sample records about 88,000 clones, more than 70% being singletons. The receptor comes from a woman of 80 years or more with acute or convalescent COVID-19. The chain joins TRBV7-2 to TRBJ2-1; D possibly corresponds to TRBD2 (5 bases). The specimen sequenced was peripheral blood. The CDR3: CASSLLSGYNEQFF. The CDR3 DNA sequence: TGTGCCAGCAGCTTATTGTCGGGGTACAATGAGCAGTTCTTC.